What follows are 9 T cell receptor beta chains derived from one specimen sequenced in a study of shared T cell receptors in the human thymus. Produced via immunoSEQ multiplex PCR; TCRdb's table is partial and in-frame only. The sample has approximately 660,000 clones, approximately 90% seen once; the top ten hold around 0.0099%. This sample also belongs to another study, concerning human thymus T cells.

The sequenced sample consisted of thymocytes. Receptors were obtained from a boy less than two years old with a congenital heart defect.

This sequence joins TRBV6-1 and TRBJ1-2; D uncertain. The CDR3 sequence is 12 residues long. Germline lookup yields CDR1 MNHNS and CDR2 SASEGT. V was pared by 7 bases and J by 2 bases, with 8 bases between. The CDR3 loop is CASTQQNYGYTF. The CDR3 nucleotides read TGTGCCAGCACTCAACAGAACTATGGCTACACCTTC.

The rearrangement links TRBV7-9 to TRBJ2-1; the match to TRBD2 covers 7 bases. The trim removed 5 bases at V and 7 bases at J, leaving 5 bases unmatched. Germline V gene lookup returns CDR1 SEHNR and CDR2 FQNEAQ (reference sequence). The CDR3 is made up of 13 amino acids. The CDR3 loop reads CASSPGGKNEQFF. The CDR3 nucleotides read TGTGCCAGCAGCCCGGGAGGCAAGAATGAGCAGTTCTTC.

The V gene is TRBV6-6, the J gene TRBJ2-5; a weak D match, TRBD2 (7 bases). Germline V gives CDR1 MNHNY, CDR2 SVGAGI (reference sequence). The ends were cut back, 5 bases at V and 4 bases at J, with 14 bases in the middle. The CDR3 has 14 residues. CDR3 bases: TGTGCCAGCAGTGCCTGGGGGGGCGGAGAGACCCAGTACTTC. It yields the protein CASSAWGGGETQYF.

This clone was seen just once. CDR3 nucleotides: TGCGCCAGCCCCGGGGAGGCGGGTTCGAGAGATACGCAGTATTTT. Protein sequence: CASPGEAGSRDTQYF. This chain connects TRBV23-1 to TRBJ2-3; D may be TRBD2 (6 bases). TRBV23-1 is treated as an ORF (open reading frame) with a function not yet certain. Deletions cut 8 bases from V and 5 bases from J, with 20 bases between. The CDR3 totals 15 residues.

This clone was seen once. The V gene is TRBV19, the J gene TRBJ1-4; unclear D gene. Per the germline V gene, CDR1 is LNHDA and CDR2 is SQIVND (reference sequence). The CDR3 totals 14 residues. V lost 7 bases and J lost 7, with 16 bases in between. The CDR3: CASISRLPGEKLFF. The CDR3 nucleotides read TGTGCCAGTATATCAAGACTACCGGGTGAAAAACTGTTTTTT.

This chain joins TRBV4-3 and TRBJ1-3, with D possibly being TRBD1 (6 bases). Trimming took off 1 base at V and 6 bases at J, with 13 bases between the two ends. Per the germline V gene, CDR1 is LGHNA and CDR2 is YSLEER. The CDR3 sequence is 15 residues long. The CDR3 reads CASSQGYREENTIYF. In nucleotides, the CDR3 is TGCGCCAGCAGCCAAGGGTACAGGGAAGAAAACACCATATATTTT.

In DNA, the CDR3 is TGTGCCAGCAGCAATTCACAGGGGAGTGAGCAGTACTTC. This codes for CASSNSQGSEQYF. V gene TRBV6-5 combines with J gene TRBJ2-7, with 7 bases identical to TRBD1. V gave up 6 bases and J gave up 7 bases; unmatched junction bases: 9. The germline CDR1 and CDR2 sequences are MNHEY and SVGAGI. The CDR3 has 13 residues.

V is TRBV19 and J is TRBJ2-5; the D gene is possibly TRBD1 (6 bases). CDR3 length: 13 amino acids. The V gene lost 5 bases and the J gene lost 7 bases, with 14 bases spanning the gap. Germline V gene lookup returns CDR1 LNHDA and CDR2 SQIVND (reference sequence). The CDR3 sequence is CASSQGTDGTQYF. The CDR3 DNA reads as TGTGCCAGTAGTCAGGGGACCGACGGGACCCAGTACTTC.

The chain couples TRBV27 to TRBJ1-2, with D hard to call. CDR1 is MNHEY and CDR2 is SMNVEV in the germline V gene (reference sequence). This CDR3 has 12 residues. V lost 8 bases and J 8 bases, leaving 15 bases between the germline ends. The CDR3 nucleotides read TGTGCCAGCGATTCTAGGCCTCGGGGCTACACCTTC. It yields the protein CASDSRPRGYTF.